The clone carrying this T cell receptor beta chain was recorded many times. Its antigen is not known. This specimen comes from a study of T-cell reconstitution after alpha-beta-depleted transplantation in children. Unique molecular identifiers featured in how the TCRbeta library was prepared. TCRdb reanalysed the PCR reads using MiXCR and keeps one entry per CDR3 protein. Seen here are 120,000 to 150,000 distinct CDR3 sequences, around 10% observed once, and the top ten hold 15% to 20%. The V end was cut by 7 bases, the J end by 4 bases, with 9 bases between. The CDR3 covers 11 residues. CDR1 is SGHRS, CDR2 YFSETQ, per germline. Regarding the study as a whole: Expanded graft clones numbering several hundred reportedly gave rise to alpha-beta T cells about two months after transplant.

The sequence derives from a female patient aged 2-9 years who had a stem cell transplant for congenital amegakaryocytic thrombocytopenia, so the T cells may come from the graft donor. This specimen consisted of PBMCs, mostly from graft donor cells, obtained 180 days after TCRalphabeta/CD19-depleted stem cell transplant. V and J are TRBV5-1 and TRBJ2-7; D is ambiguous. The CDR3 loop is CASGHGYEQYF. In nucleotides, the CDR3 is TGCGCCAGCGGCCATGGGTACGAGCAGTACTTC.